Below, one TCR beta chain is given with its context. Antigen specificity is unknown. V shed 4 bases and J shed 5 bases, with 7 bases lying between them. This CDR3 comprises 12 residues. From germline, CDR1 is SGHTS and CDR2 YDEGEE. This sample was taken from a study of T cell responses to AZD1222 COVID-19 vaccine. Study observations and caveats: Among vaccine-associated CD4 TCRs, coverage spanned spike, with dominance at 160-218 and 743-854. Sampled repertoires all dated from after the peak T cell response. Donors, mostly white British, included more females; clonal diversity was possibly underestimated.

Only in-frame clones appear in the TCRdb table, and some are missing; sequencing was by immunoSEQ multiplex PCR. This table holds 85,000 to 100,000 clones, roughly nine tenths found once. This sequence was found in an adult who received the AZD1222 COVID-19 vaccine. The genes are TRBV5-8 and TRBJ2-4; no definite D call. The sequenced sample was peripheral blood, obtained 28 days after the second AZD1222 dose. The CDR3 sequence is CASSLRENIQYF. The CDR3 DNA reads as TGTGCCAGCAGCCTAAGGGAAAACATTCAGTACTTC.